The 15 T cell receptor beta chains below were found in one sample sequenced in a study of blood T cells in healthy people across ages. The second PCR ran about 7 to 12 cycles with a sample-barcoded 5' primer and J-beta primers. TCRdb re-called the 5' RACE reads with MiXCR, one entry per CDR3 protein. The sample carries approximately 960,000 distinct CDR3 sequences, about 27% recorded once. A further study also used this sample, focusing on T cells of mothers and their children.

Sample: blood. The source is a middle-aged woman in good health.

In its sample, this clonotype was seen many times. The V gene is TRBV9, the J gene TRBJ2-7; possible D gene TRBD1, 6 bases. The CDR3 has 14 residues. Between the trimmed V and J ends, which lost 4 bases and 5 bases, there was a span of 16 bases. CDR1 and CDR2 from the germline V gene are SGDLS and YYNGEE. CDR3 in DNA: TGTGCCAGCAGCTCAACCCCCAGGGGCGACGAGCAGTACTTC. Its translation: CASSSTPRGDEQYF.

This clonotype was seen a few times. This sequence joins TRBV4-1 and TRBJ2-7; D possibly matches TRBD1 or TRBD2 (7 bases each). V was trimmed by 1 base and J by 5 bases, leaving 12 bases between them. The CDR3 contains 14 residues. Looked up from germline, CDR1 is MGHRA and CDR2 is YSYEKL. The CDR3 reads CASSQVQGGDEQYF. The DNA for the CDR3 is TGCGCCAGCAGCCAAGTCCAGGGGGGGGACGAGCAGTACTTC.

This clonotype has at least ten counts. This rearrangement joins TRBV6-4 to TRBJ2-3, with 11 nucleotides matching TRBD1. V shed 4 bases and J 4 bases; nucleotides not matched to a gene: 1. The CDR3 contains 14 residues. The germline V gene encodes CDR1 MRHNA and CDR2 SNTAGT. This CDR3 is CASSVGQGADTQYF. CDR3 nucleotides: TGTGCCAGCAGTGTGGGACAGGGGGCAGATACGCAGTATTTT.

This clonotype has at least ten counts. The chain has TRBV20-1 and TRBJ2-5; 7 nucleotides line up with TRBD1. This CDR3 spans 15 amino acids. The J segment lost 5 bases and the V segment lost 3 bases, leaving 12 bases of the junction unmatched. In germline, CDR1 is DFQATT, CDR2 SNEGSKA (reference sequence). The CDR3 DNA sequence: TGCAGTGCTAGTAACGCAGGGGGTATGGGGGAGACCCAGTACTTC. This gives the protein CSASNAGGMGETQYF.

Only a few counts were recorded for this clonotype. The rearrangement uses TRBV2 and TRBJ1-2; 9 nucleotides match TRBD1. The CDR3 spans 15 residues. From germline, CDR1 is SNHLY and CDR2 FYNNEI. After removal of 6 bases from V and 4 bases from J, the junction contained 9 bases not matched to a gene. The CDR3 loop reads CASRSGTGSLYGYTF. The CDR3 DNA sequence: TGTGCCAGCAGGTCCGGGACAGGGTCCCTCTATGGCTACACCTTC.

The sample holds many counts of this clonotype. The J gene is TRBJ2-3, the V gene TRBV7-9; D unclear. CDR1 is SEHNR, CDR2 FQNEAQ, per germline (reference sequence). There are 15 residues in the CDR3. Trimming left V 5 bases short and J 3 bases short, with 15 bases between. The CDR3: CASSDQGRITDTQYF. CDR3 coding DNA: TGTGCCAGCAGCGACCAAGGCAGGATTACAGATACGCAGTATTTT.

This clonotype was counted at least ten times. DNA for the CDR3: TGTGCCAGCAGCTTGGTGGGACCGATTAGACCTGAAGCTTTCTTT. Protein sequence: CASSLVGPIRPEAFF. This chain links TRBV5-8 with TRBJ1-1, with D maybe TRBD1 (5 bases). The CDR3 length is 15 residues. The V end was cut by 0 bases, the J end by 6 bases, with 15 bases between. Germline assignment: CDR1 SGHTS and CDR2 YDEGEE.

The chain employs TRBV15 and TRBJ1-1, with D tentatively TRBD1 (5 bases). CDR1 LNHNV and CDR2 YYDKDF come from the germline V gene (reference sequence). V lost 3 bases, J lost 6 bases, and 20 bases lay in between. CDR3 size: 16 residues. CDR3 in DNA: TGTGCCACCAGCAGGGAGGGAGTCAGTGGGGCTTCTGAAGCTTTCTTT. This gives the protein CATSREGVSGASEAFF.

The CDR3 region is CASSVTRQLGEEPDTQYF. For the CDR3, the DNA is TGTGCCAGCAGCGTAACACGCCAGCTGGGGGAAGAACCAGATACGCAGTATTTT. The gene calls are TRBV9 and TRBJ2-3; D may correspond to TRBD1 or TRBD2 (5 bases each). Germline loops: CDR1 SGDLS, CDR2 YYNGEE. The V end lost 1 base, the J end lost 4 bases, and 22 bases lay between the germline ends. The CDR3 loop spans 18 amino acids.

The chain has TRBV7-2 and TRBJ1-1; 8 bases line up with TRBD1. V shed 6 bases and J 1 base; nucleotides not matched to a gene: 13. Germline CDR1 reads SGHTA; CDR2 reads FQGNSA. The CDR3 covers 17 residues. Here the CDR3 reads CASRIRGTGGENTEAFF. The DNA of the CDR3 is TGTGCCAGCAGGATTAGAGGCACAGGGGGGGAGAACACTGAAGCTTTCTTT.

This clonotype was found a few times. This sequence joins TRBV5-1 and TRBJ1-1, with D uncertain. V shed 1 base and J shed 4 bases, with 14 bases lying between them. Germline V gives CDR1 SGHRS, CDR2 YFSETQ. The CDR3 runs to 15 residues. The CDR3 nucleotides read TGCGCCAGCAGCTTGAAGGGATTCGGAACCACTGAAGCTTTCTTT. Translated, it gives CASSLKGFGTTEAFF. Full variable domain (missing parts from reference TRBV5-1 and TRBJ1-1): KAGVTQTPRYLIKTRGQQVTLSCSPISGHRSVSWYQQTPGQGLQFLFEYFSETQRNKGNFPGRFSGRQFSNSRSEMNVSTLELGDSALYLCASSLKGFGTTEAFFGQGTRLTVV.

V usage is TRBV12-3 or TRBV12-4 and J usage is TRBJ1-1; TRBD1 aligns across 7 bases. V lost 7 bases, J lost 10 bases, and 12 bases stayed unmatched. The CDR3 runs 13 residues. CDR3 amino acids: CASTTGTAFAAFF. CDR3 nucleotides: TGTGCCAGCACCACTGGGACAGCGTTTGCAGCTTTCTTT.

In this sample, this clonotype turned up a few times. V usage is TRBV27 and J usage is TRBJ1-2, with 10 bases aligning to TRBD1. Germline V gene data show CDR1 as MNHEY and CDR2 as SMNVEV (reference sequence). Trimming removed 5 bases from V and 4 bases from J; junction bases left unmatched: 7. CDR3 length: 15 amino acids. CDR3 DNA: TGTGCCAGCAGTCCCGGACAGGGGGGGAGCTATGGCTACACCTTC. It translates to CASSPGQGGSYGYTF.

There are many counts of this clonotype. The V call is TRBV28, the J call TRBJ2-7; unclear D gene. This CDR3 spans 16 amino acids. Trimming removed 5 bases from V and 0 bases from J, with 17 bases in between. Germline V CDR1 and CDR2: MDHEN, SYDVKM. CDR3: CASSTPNTYLSYEQYF. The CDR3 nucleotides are TGTGCCAGCAGTACTCCCAACACCTACCTCTCCTACGAGCAGTACTTC.

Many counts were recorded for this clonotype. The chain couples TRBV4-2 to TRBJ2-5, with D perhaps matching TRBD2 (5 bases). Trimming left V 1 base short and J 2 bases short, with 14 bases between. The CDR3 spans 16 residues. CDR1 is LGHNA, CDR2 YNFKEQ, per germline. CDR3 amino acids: CASSQGAAREQETQYF. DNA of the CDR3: TGTGCCAGCAGCCAAGGGGCCGCTAGGGAGCAAGAGACCCAGTACTTC.